Sequencing of this T cell receptor (beta chain) was carried out in a study of T cell responses to AZD1222 COVID-19 vaccine. General study findings and limits: Spike regions recognized by vaccine-associated CD4 TCRs spanned the protein, led by 160-218 and 743-854.

Germline values: CDR1 MNHEY, CDR2 SVGAGI. Trimming cost V 2 bases and J 5 bases, with 15 bases left between them. CDR3 length: 15 amino acids. Libraries were prepared by immunoSEQ multiplex PCR; TCRdb keeps only in-frame clonotypes and omits some of them. The sample has about 150,000 clones, about 88% seen once. This clone was observed a handful of times. Its antigen is currently unknown. Sequencing used peripheral blood, obtained on day 0 of AZD1222 vaccination. This chain joins TRBV6-5 and TRBJ1-1; D not certain. The receptor was derived from an adult in good health. CDR3 sequence: CASSYRVQLGTEAFF. The DNA of the CDR3 is TGTGCCAGCAGTTACCGCGTTCAGTTAGGGACTGAAGCTTTCTTT.